The entry below gives a single T cell receptor (beta chain) sequence along with its context. Its antigen is still unknown. Within one base of it there is no much larger clone, and no base qualities were kept. V and J are truncated by 6 bases and 3 bases respectively, leaving an intervening sequence of 9 bases. As encoded in the germline V gene (reference sequence), CDR1 is DFQATT while CDR2 is SNEGSKA. Taken from cysteine to phenylalanine, the CDR3 has 11 residues. The retained sequence is limited to the CDR3, 33 bases, with the frame set at the first base. Explained via the paper, the time point label denotes: peripheral blood 6 weeks after treatment start. The cohort included about 27 patients with locally advanced or metastatic urothelial carcinoma who were treated at Memorial Sloan Kettering on a trial protocol. Peripheral blood mononuclear cells were collected from each patient pretreatment and during treatment, giving between 1 and 8 total time points per patient. The Qiagen DNeasy Blood extraction kit was used to purify genomic DNA from total PBMCs and from tumor samples. PBMCs were collected pretreatment and during treatment and were isolated and stored as previously described.

The sample comes from a study of PD-L1 blockade in urothelial cancer (dated by TCRdb to the late 2010s). Describing the broader study: Therapy was started around 2014 for all patients, and atezolizumab 1,200 mg was administered intravenously every 3 weeks. Pretreatment tumor samples and matched peripheral blood, collected serially before and after atezolizumab treatment, underwent TCR sequencing. Pretreatment blood TCR-seq was available for twenty-nine patients, at least one posttreatment blood collection was obtained for roughly 24 patients, and tumor TCR-seq was available for roughly 24 patients. A median of about 140,000 T cells and 80,000 to 100,000 unique TCRs was obtained from blood samples, and a median clonality of approximately 0.08 was observed. The study, an exploratory multi-omic analysis, examined somatic, immune and clinical correlates of response to PD-L1 blockade with atezolizumab in urothelial cancer. Durable clinical benefit was defined as a progression-free survival longer than 6 months, and TCR features were additionally tested against progression-free survival and overall survival. Patients had an ECOG performance status of 0 or 1 and had received between 0 and 3 prior chemotherapy regimens. Blood samples were analyzed 3 weeks after the start of treatment (second dose) and 6 weeks after the start of treatment. Nine or ten patients reached durable clinical benefit, while roughly 22 patients did not. About 85% of the 29 patients were males with bladder-origin urothelial cancer, and about 60% of the roughly 29 reported a prior smoking history. In the same patients, whole exome sequencing and RNA sequencing of pretreatment tumors were performed in addition to TCR sequencing. The study at large found these results: Among patients with durable benefit, tumor-associated TCR clones showed greater expansion in peripheral blood 3 weeks after treatment started (n ≈ 24, p = 0.022). Improved progression-free and overall survival was found to be associated with pretreatment peripheral blood TCR clonality below the median. Because the sample size was small (n ≈ 28) and many of the analyses were exploratory, the results are meant to be hypothesis-generating.

To estimate absolute template abundance from read counts, synthetic TCR analog templates were spiked into each PCR. The immunoSEQ assay was used to amplify TCRbeta CDR3 regions from genomic DNA with bias-controlled V and J gene primers. Rearranged TCRbeta segments were sequenced at approximately 20X coverage. The paper's processing steps were these. Sequencing errors were corrected by clustering and CDR3s were annotated against IMGT to assign V, D and J genes. Downstream analyses used only productive TCRbeta rearrangements and left out out-of-frame or stop-codon sequences. To compute clonality, Shannon entropy was normalized by the log of the number of unique productive sequences and then subtracted from one. Clones differing between time points or between blood and tumor were identified by Fisher's exact test with Benjamini-Hochberg correction at adjusted p below 0.01. TCRdb provides this immuneACCESS table in a form limited to in-frame rearrangements. Some clones are lacking; in checked studies, under half of them reflect an unresolved V gene, and why the rest are absent is not known. V and J calls and clone size are those listed in that table; D and trimming were worked out from the DNA. The sample table lists roughly 100,000 clones, over 65% of them with a count of one. Over 7.5% of the sample belongs to the ten largest clones.

The sequence came from a man aged 65 to 85 with urothelial cancer. The material was PBMCs, obtained around atezolizumab (anti-PD-L1) treatment. The sequence is built from TRBV20-1 and TRBJ2-7; a tentative D match to TRBD1 spans 6 bases. The CDR3 reads CSAPDSYEQYF. In nucleotide form, the sequence is TGCAGTGCGCCGGACAGCTACGAGCAGTACTTC.